This T cell receptor (beta chain) was sequenced for a study of blood T cell repertoires in COVID-19. About the study: From the United States, Italy and Spain came samples of acute and convalescent COVID-19.

Authors' methods: Reference gene primer amplification gave estimated nucleated cell counts. TCRdb keeps only in-frame clones here, not all; method: immunoSEQ multiplex PCR. That table gives V, J and clone size, and the DNA gave D and trimming. The sample holds about 260,000 clones, around 87% seen once. This TCR derives from a woman under 30 who had recovered from COVID-19. Sequencing used PBMCs or T cells enriched from blood (not recorded which).

DNA for the CDR3: TGTGCCAGCAGCTTAGGTACAGGGAGCTCCTATAATTCACCCCTCCACTTT. Translating gives CASSLGTGSSYNSPLHF. V is TRBV11-2 and J is TRBJ1-6; TRBD1 might be the D (6 bases). Per the germline V gene, CDR1 is SGHAT and CDR2 is FQNNGV. The CDR3 is 17 residues long. Trimming pared 1 base from V and 0 bases from J, leaving 10 bases between.